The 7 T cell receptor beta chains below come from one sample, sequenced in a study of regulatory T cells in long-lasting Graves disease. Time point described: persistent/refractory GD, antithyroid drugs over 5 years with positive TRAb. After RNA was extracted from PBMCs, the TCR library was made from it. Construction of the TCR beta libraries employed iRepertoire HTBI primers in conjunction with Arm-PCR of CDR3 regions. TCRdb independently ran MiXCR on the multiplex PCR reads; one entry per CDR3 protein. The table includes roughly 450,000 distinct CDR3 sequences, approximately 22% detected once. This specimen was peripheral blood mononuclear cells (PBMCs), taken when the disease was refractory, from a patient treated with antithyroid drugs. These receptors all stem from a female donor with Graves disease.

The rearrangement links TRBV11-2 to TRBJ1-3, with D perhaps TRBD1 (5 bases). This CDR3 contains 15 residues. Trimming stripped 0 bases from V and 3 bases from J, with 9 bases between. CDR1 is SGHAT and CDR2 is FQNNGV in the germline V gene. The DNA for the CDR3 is TGTGCCAGCAGCTTAGATGGGACGGATGGAAACACCATATATTTT. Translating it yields CASSLDGTDGNTIYF.

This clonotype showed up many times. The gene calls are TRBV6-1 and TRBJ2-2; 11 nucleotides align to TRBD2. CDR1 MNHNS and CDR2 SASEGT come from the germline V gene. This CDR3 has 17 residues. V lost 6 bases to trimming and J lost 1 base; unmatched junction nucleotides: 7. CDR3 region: CASSRGGTSGNTGELFF. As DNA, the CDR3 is TGTGCCAGCAGCCGCGGCGGGACTAGCGGGAACACCGGGGAGCTGTTTTTT.

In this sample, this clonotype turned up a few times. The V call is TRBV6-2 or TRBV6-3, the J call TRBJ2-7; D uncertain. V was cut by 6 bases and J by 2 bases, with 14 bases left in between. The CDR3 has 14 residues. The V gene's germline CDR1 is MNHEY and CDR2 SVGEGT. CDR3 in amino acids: CASRLHKETYEQYF. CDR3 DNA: TGTGCCAGCAGGCTTCACAAGGAGACCTACGAGCAGTACTTC.

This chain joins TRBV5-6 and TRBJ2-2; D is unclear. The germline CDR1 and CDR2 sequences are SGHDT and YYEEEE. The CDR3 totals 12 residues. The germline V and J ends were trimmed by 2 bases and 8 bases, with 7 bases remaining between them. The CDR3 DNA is TGTGCCAGCAGCTTAGCTGAGGGGGAGCTGTTTTTT. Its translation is CASSLAEGELFF.

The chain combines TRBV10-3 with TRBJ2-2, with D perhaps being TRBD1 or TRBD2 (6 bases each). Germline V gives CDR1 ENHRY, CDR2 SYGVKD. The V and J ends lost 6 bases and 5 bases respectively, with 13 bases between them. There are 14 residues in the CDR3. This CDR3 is CAIRKGGETGELFF. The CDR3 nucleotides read TGTGCCATCAGGAAGGGGGGCGAAACCGGGGAGCTGTTTTTT.

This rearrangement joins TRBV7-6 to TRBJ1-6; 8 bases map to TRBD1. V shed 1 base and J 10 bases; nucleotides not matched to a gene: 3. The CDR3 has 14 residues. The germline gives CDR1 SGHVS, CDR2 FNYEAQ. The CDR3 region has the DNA TGTGCCAGCAGCTTAGAGGGACAGGCGTCACCCCTCCACTTT. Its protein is CASSLEGQASPLHF.

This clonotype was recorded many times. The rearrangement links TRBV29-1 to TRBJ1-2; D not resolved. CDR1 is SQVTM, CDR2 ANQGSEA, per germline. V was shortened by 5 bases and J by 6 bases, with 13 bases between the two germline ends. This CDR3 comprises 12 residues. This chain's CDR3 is CSVTRSPDGYTF. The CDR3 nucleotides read TGCAGCGTTACAAGGAGCCCCGATGGCTACACCTTC.